Each of the 28 T cell receptor beta chains below was sequenced from the same sample in a study of OX40 agonist ivuxolimab in advanced cancers. Measured with immunoSEQ multiplex PCR; TCRdb has only the in-frame clones, and not every one. This table has over 30,000 clones, around 84% appearing once. The sample in question was CD4+ or CD8+ T cells sorted from blood, obtained in a trial of the OX40 agonist ivuxolimab. These receptors came from an adult with an advanced solid tumor such as melanoma, head and neck, liver or kidney cancer.

CDR3 sequence: CASRSWAGGQETQYF. The DNA of the CDR3 is TGCGCCAGCAGATCGTGGGCTGGGGGCCAAGAGACCCAGTACTTC. The genes are TRBV5-1 and TRBJ2-5; the D gene could be TRBD1 or TRBD2 (5 bases each). Trimming left V 5 bases short and J 1 base short, with 15 bases between. Germline CDR1 and CDR2: SGHRS and YFSETQ. The CDR3 contains 15 residues.

This chain joins TRBV6-1 and TRBJ1-3, with a possible D match to TRBD1 (6 bases). The CDR3 extends over 15 amino acids. CDR1 is MNHNS, CDR2 SASEGT, per germline. V gave up 2 bases and J gave up 1 base, with 9 bases separating them. The CDR3 bases are TGTGCCAGCAGTGAACAGGGGTTATCTGGAAACACCATATATTTT. Its translation is CASSEQGLSGNTIYF.

The V call is TRBV19, the J call TRBJ2-6, with no clear D. Germline loops: CDR1 LNHDA, CDR2 SQIVND (reference sequence). This CDR3 comprises 14 residues. V shed 3 bases and J shed 8 bases, with 11 bases lying between them. The CDR3 DNA is TGTGCCAGTAGTATGAGAGCTGCAACCAACGTCCTGACTTTC. This gives the protein CASSMRAATNVLTF.

The J gene is TRBJ2-2, the V gene TRBV19; no firm D call. The CDR3 contains 12 residues. V dropped 7 bases and J dropped 1 base, with 4 bases sitting between them. The germline CDR1 and CDR2 sequences are LNHDA and SQIVND (reference sequence). Here the CDR3 reads CASNLNTGELFF. For the CDR3, the DNA is TGTGCCAGTAACCTGAACACCGGGGAGCTGTTTTTT.

The V call is TRBV30, the J call TRBJ2-7; tentatively, D is TRBD1 (6 bases). This CDR3 region has 13 residues. Trimming took 5 bases from V and 2 from J, leaving 13 bases between them. Per germline, CDR1 GTSNPN and CDR2 SVGIG (reference sequence). Here the CDR3 reads CAWAGDRPYEQYF. CDR3 bases: TGTGCCTGGGCAGGGGACCGGCCCTACGAGCAGTACTTC.

The chain combines TRBV5-5 with TRBJ2-7; 7 nucleotides agree with TRBD2. Germline CDR1 is SGHKS and CDR2 is YYEKEE (reference sequence). This CDR3 region has 16 residues. V shed 1 base, J shed 5 bases, and the junction held 12 bases outside the gene matches. Here the CDR3 reads CASSLHRGRGFDEQYF. The CDR3 DNA reads TGTGCCAGCAGCTTGCACCGCGGGAGAGGCTTTGACGAGCAGTACTTC.

The chain recombines TRBV7-3 with TRBJ1-2; D gene uncertain. Trimming shortened V by 1 base and J by 6 bases, and 15 bases separated the two germline ends. There are 15 residues in the CDR3. The germline V gene encodes CDR1 SGHTA and CDR2 FQGTGA. The CDR3 DNA follows: TGTGCCAGCAGCTTAAGTCCGGGAAGGAGCGATGGCTACACCTTC. This encodes CASSLSPGRSDGYTF. Variable domain in full (rest from reference TRBV7-3 and TRBJ1-2): GAGVSQTPSNKVTEKGKYVELRCDPISGHTALYWYRQSLGQGPEFLIYFQGTGAADDSGLPNDRFFAVRPEGSVSTLKIQRTERGDSAVYLCASSLSPGRSDGYTFGSGTRLTVV.

As DNA, the CDR3 is TGTGCTAGTGGTTTGAAGTTTGCTGAAGATAGCAATCAGCCCCAGCATTTT. Encoded protein: CASGLKFAEDSNQPQHF. The J gene is TRBJ1-5, the V gene TRBV12-5; D gene ambiguous. Looked up from germline, CDR1 is LGHNT and CDR2 is FRNRAP. The germline V and J ends were trimmed by 2 bases and 0 bases, with 14 bases remaining between them. This CDR3 has 17 residues.

V and J are TRBV5-1 and TRBJ1-2, with TRBD1 matching over 9 bases. Germline V gene sequence: CDR1 SGHRS, CDR2 YFSETQ. The CDR3 runs 17 residues. With 4 bases clipped from V and 2 bases from J, the junction kept 12 bases outside the gene matches. The CDR3, as DNA: TGCGCCAGCAGCCCCCGAAGTGTAGGACAGGGGAACTATGGCTACACCTTC. It translates to CASSPRSVGQGNYGYTF. Full variable domain (outside the CDR3, taken from reference TRBV5-1 and TRBJ1-2): KAGVTQTPRYLIKTRGQQVTLSCSPISGHRSVSWYQQTPGQGLQFLFEYFSETQRNKGNFPGRFSGRQFSNSRSEMNVSTLELGDSALYLCASSPRSVGQGNYGYTFGSGTRLTVV.

The chain is built from TRBV30 and TRBJ2-1; 10 bases align to TRBD2. CDR3 size: 15 residues. V was clipped by 0 bases and J by 6 bases; unmatched bases: 5. Germline CDR1 is GTSNPN and CDR2 is SVGIG (reference sequence). CDR3 DNA sequence: TGTGCCTGGAGTGTACCTAGCGGGAGATCCAATGAGCAGTTCTTC. It encodes CAWSVPSGRSNEQFF.

This rearrangement joins TRBV11-3 to TRBJ2-3; D gene ambiguous. V lost 3 bases and J 4 bases, leaving 8 bases between the germline ends. Germline assignment: CDR1 SGHNT and CDR2 YENEEA. The CDR3 covers 13 residues. The CDR3 DNA reads as TGTGCCAGCAGCTTGGGAAGGGCAGATACGCAGTATTTT. Encoded protein: CASSLGRADTQYF.

The chain couples TRBV19 to TRBJ1-2, with 7 nucleotides matching TRBD1. CDR3 length equals 14 residues. Per the germline V gene, CDR1 is LNHDA and CDR2 is SQIVND (reference sequence). V shed 6 bases and J 7 bases; nucleotides not matched to a gene: 11. Written as DNA, the CDR3 is TGTGCCAGTAGCCGCGGGACAGAGTTGGGTGGCTACACCTTC. It encodes CASSRGTELGGYTF.

V and J are TRBV7-2 and TRBJ1-2, with a weak D call TRBD1 (6 bases). This CDR3 spans 17 amino acids. V was shortened by 3 bases and J by 4 bases, with 21 bases between the two germline ends. Germline V gene lookup returns CDR1 SGHTA and CDR2 FQGNSA. In DNA, the CDR3 is TGTGCCAGCAGCTTCGGAAATCTGGGGGGCGAGGTCTATGGCTACACCTTC. Translation: CASSFGNLGGEVYGYTF.

The chain uses TRBV7-3 and TRBJ2-1, with 8 positions matching TRBD2. The CDR3 is 16 amino acids. Germline V CDR1 and CDR2: SGHTA, FQGTGA. V shed 1 base and J 4 bases; nucleotides not matched to a gene: 6. The chain's CDR3 is CASSLKSSGTYNEQFF. The CDR3 DNA reads as TGTGCCAGCAGCTTAAAAAGTAGCGGGACGTACAATGAGCAGTTCTTC.

The chain carries TRBV4-3 and TRBJ2-3; 7 bases map to TRBD2. The CDR3 runs 16 residues. The germline V gene has CDR1 LGHNA and CDR2 YSLEER. V lost 0 bases to trimming and J lost 5 bases; unmatched junction nucleotides: 8. CDR3 in DNA: TGCGCCAGCAGCCAAGATCTTGGGGCGGGGGTAGATACGCAGTATTTT. Encoded protein: CASSQDLGAGVDTQYF.

V and J are TRBV19 and TRBJ2-1, with 7 nucleotides matching TRBD2. Germline lookup yields CDR1 LNHDA and CDR2 SQIVND (reference sequence). This CDR3 spans 14 amino acids. V shed 5 bases, J shed 6 bases, and the junction held 7 bases outside the gene matches. This CDR3 is CASSAGLFLNEQFF. CDR3 DNA: TGTGCCAGTAGTGCGGGACTATTCCTCAATGAGCAGTTCTTC.

The V gene is TRBV18, the J gene TRBJ1-1, with D perhaps matching TRBD1 (5 bases). The CDR3 sequence is 14 residues long. V shed 0 bases and J shed 4 bases, with 9 bases lying between them. Germline V lookup: CDR1 KGHSH, CDR2 LQKENI. The DNA for the CDR3 is TGTGCCAGCTCACCACCGGGACTGGGCACTGAAGCTTTCTTT. Its protein product is CASSPPGLGTEAFF.

This clone appeared a single time. This rearrangement joins TRBV11-2 to TRBJ2-3, with D possibly being TRBD2 (6 bases). This CDR3 has 16 residues. Germline V gives CDR1 SGHAT, CDR2 FQNNGV. Trimming shortened V by 5 bases and J by 4 bases, and 19 bases separated the two germline ends. CDR3 in amino acids: CASSPLVAGSADTQYF. DNA for the CDR3: TGTGCCAGCAGCCCCTTAGTGGCGGGAAGCGCAGATACGCAGTATTTT.

The V gene is TRBV18, the J gene TRBJ1-1; no clear D gene. V lost 4 bases and J 3 bases, leaving 15 bases between the germline ends. Per the germline V gene, CDR1 is KGHSH and CDR2 is LQKENI. The CDR3 extends over 15 amino acids. CDR3 DNA sequence: TGTGCCAGCTCACGGATGCCCCCAAAGGACACTGAAGCTTTCTTT. Translating it yields CASSRMPPKDTEAFF.

This chain uses TRBV7-3 with TRBJ2-1, with D possibly TRBD1 on 5 matching bases. Germline loops: CDR1 SGHTA, CDR2 FQGTGA. The CDR3 has 13 residues. Trimming took off 4 bases at V and 3 bases at J, with 7 bases between the two ends. CDR3 nucleotides: TGTGCCAGCAGCTCAGGGAACTACAATGAGCAGTTCTTC. It translates to CASSSGNYNEQFF.

The chain has TRBV7-2 and TRBJ2-2; the match to TRBD1 covers 9 bases. CDR1 and CDR2 (germline): SGHTA, FQGNSA. CDR3 size: 14 residues. Trimming took 5 bases from V and 9 from J; bases not matched to a gene: 7. The CDR3 DNA follows: TGTGCCAGCAGCACCCGACAGGGGGGCCGGGAGCTGTTTTTT. This codes for CASSTRQGGRELFF.

V usage is TRBV6-5 and J usage is TRBJ1-1; TRBD1 might be the D (5 bases). The CDR3 length is 16 residues. The germline V and J ends were trimmed by 2 bases and 4 bases, with 17 bases remaining between them. Germline V gene lookup returns CDR1 MNHEY and CDR2 SVGAGI. CDR3 nucleotides: TGTGCCAGCAGTTACGGGCCCGGGGGGGTGAGCACTGAAGCTTTCTTT. It yields the protein CASSYGPGGVSTEAFF.

The rearrangement joins TRBV30 to TRBJ2-7, with D perhaps TRBD1 or TRBD2 (6 bases each). V lost 0 bases, J lost 0 bases, and 15 bases lay in between. CDR1 and CDR2 from the germline V gene are GTSNPN and SVGIG (reference sequence). This CDR3 is 16 amino acids long. Here the CDR3 reads CAWSVRGQTYSYEQYF. The CDR3 DNA sequence: TGTGCCTGGAGTGTACGGGGGCAAACTTACTCCTACGAGCAGTACTTC.

The gene calls are TRBV7-2 and TRBJ2-3; the D gene is possibly TRBD2 (6 bases). The CDR3 consists of 15 residues. Trimming shortened V by 6 bases and J by 2 bases, and 15 bases separated the two germline ends. Per germline, CDR1 SGHTA and CDR2 FQGNSA. The DNA for the CDR3 is TGTGCCAGCAGTACTCGGAGGGGTCACACAGATACGCAGTATTTT. Protein sequence: CASSTRRGHTDTQYF.

Comment on this clone: Germline and junction disagree at one end, which may indicate a read error. This chain joins TRBV7-3 and TRBJ2-3; 9 bases are shared with TRBD1. The CDR3 covers 16 residues. In germline, CDR1 is SGHTA, CDR2 FQGTGA. CDR3 sequence (DNA): TGTGCCAGCAGCATAACAGGGGGCAAAGGGACAGATACGCAGTATTTT. This encodes CASSITGGKGTDTQYF.

The rearrangement uses TRBV9 and TRBJ2-5, with 7 bases identical to TRBD1. Germline V gene sequence: CDR1 SGDLS, CDR2 YYNGEE. The trim removed 1 base at V and 5 bases at J, leaving 11 bases unmatched. The CDR3 covers 16 residues. CDR3 DNA: TGTGCCAGCAGCGTATCGTCCGACAGGGTATTTGAGACCCAGTACTTC. Encoded protein: CASSVSSDRVFETQYF.

The chain links TRBV11-1 to TRBJ2-5; D unresolved. The CDR3 covers 15 residues. V was trimmed by 3 bases and J by 2 bases, leaving 13 bases between them. CDR1 SGHAT and CDR2 FQDESV come from the germline V gene (reference sequence). This CDR3 reads CASSFNSLTQETQYF. CDR3 coding DNA: TGTGCCAGCAGCTTCAACTCGCTAACTCAAGAGACCCAGTACTTC.

J is TRBJ1-6 and V is TRBV6-6, with TRBD1 matching over 8 bases. CDR1 is MNHNY and CDR2 is SVGAGI in the germline V gene (reference sequence). The CDR3 is 14 amino acids. Trimming cost V 6 bases and J 8 bases; bases outside gene matches: 6. In DNA, the CDR3 is TGTGCCAGCAGGTCGGGACAGGTGGATTCACCCCTCCACTTT. Protein sequence: CASRSGQVDSPLHF.